The present T cell receptor beta chain was sequenced within a study of CD8+ T cells in alopecia areata (dated by TCRdb to the late 2010s). For the study in its entirety: The treated patients, all with moderate-to-severe alopecia areata, were enrolled in an open-label pilot trial of oral tofacitinib given at 5 to 10 mg twice daily. Patients received tofacitinib for 6 to 18 months and were then followed off drug for 6 months to check for delayed response and recurrence. The SALT score, which quantifies the percentage of affected scalp surface area, was used to measure disease severity in treated patients. High-throughput TCRbeta sequencing was used to examine T cell clonal expansion in alopecia areata in both the C3H/HeJ mouse model and human patients. On the human side, TCRbeta sequencing was run on scalp tissue and on sorted CD4+ and CD8+ peripheral blood T cells from healthy controls and from alopecia areata patients with either patchy or totalis/universalis disease. Patients on tofacitinib were biopsied at baseline and after 4 and 24 weeks of treatment, and several of the patients also had a later scalp biopsy. Clonality in the scalp was compared among normal scalp (n=4), patchy alopecia areata scalp (n=8), and alopecia totalis/universalis scalp (n=8). RNA was extracted with the PAXgene miRNA kit for fixed scalp, the miRNeasy kit for PBMCs, and the RNeasy kit for mouse skin. Amplification of TCRbeta CDR3 regions was done by immunoSEQ multiplex PCR using 35 Vbeta forward primers and 13 Jbeta reverse primers. Points the paper makes about the study in general: Resident alphabeta T cells in normal human skin are also sequenced, complicating scalp TCR repertoire analysis, unlike mouse skin dominated by gammadelta T cells. Compared with normal scalp, lesional scalp had higher clonality and more expanded CD8+ clones, particularly in alopecia totalis/universalis, a pattern that suggests antigenic drive. Many expanded lesional clones persisted in scalp and blood during tofacitinib treatment, which may partly explain relapse after stopping treatment. Scalp clonality and the number of expanded CD8+ clones among the top 100 scalp clones were significantly decreased by tofacitinib. Shared TCR sequences between patients were less evident than in mice, which may be partly attributable to HLA diversity in the patient population. Because the treated cohort was small and included a single nonresponder, larger studies are needed to assess links between baseline CD8+ expansion and response.

Libraries were made using the immunoSEQ multiplex PCR assay. RNA was extracted from all samples and reverse transcribed into cDNA as template for TCR sequencing. First-strand cDNA was synthesized with SuperScript III using a 2:1 mix of oligo-dT and random hexamers. A synthetic immune receptor repertoire was used to gauge amplification bias, and whatever bias remained was removed computationally. The source study handled its data this way. After raw reads were preprocessed to remove errors, the CDR3 was defined following IMGT conventions as running from the conserved cysteine to phenylalanine. Clonality was computed as 1 minus the Shannon entropy, with the entropy normalized by log2 of the number of productive unique TCRs. CD4 or CD8 identity of scalp clones was inferred by cross-referencing scalp TCRbeta sequences with sorted blood CD4 and CD8 repertoires. The immuneACCESS repertoire file appears here via TCRdb, limited to in-frame rearrangements. These files lack a portion of the clones; in checked studies, under half of the deficit traces to unresolved V genes, and the cause of the others is not known. That table supplies the V and J calls and clone size; D and trimming were determined from the DNA. Counted in this sample were 95,000 to 150,000 clones; 50% to 55% of them appeared once. The ten largest account for 0.45% to 0.5% of the sample.

Concerning this clone itself: Its target antigen remains unknown. There are no base qualities to consult, and no much larger clone falls within one base.

Including cysteine and phenylalanine, the CDR3 has 18 amino acids. Only CDR3 DNA is held: 54 bases, read in frame from base 1. Trimming removed 4 bases from V and 3 bases from J; the gene matches leave 9 bases unexplained. The germline V gene (reference sequence) provides CDR1 SGHNT and CDR2 YYREEE. Explained via the paper, the time point label denotes: around 4 weeks on oral tofacitinib. The sample's treatment or condition label, in plain terms: oral pan-JAK inhibitor, 5-10 mg twice daily. From alopecia areata patients, peripheral blood was collected along with lesional scalp punch biopsies. PBMCs were isolated by density centrifugation and stained for CD3, CD4 and CD8, and CD4+ and CD8+ T cells were sorted on a FACSAria.

This receptor was taken from a human donor with alopecia areata. In this chain, TRBV5-4 is recombined with TRBJ2-1; TRBD2 agrees with 14 junctional bases. This material consisted of CD4+ T cells sorted from blood, taken at week 4, from a patient treated with tofacitinib. The nucleotides read TGTGCCAGCAGCATCGGGACTAGCGGGAGAAGGGGCTACAATGAGCAGTTCTTC. This is translated as CASSIGTSGRRGYNEQFF. Beyond the CDR3, the reference TRBV5-4 and TRBJ2-1 genes provide the residues; the full variable domain reads: ETGVTQSPTHLIKTRGQQVTLRCSSQSGHNTVSWYQQALGQGPQFIFQYYREEENGRGNFPPRFSGLQFPNYSSELNVNALELDDSALYLCASSIGTSGRRGYNEQFFGPGTRLTVL.